This T cell receptor beta chain emerged from a study of blood T cells in healthy people across ages. Combining a sample-barcoded 5' primer with a J-beta primer mix, a second PCR ran for roughly 7 to 12 cycles. Each CDR3 protein is one row after TCRdb ran MiXCR on the 5' RACE reads. The table records 580,000 or so distinct CDR3 sequences, 40% to 50% of them present only once. V was pared by 3 bases and J by 9 bases, with 7 bases of the junction left unmatched. The CDR3 contains 14 residues. Germline CDR1 is SGDLS and CDR2 is YYNGEE. The sequenced sample was blood. This sequence originates from a man older than 75 in good health. V gene TRBV9 combines with J gene TRBJ2-3, with 10 bases that match TRBD2. In DNA form, the CDR3 reads TGTGCCAGCAGCGGGACTTTACTAGCGGGAACGCAGTATTTT. This sequence encodes CASSGTLLAGTQYF. Looking up the rest from reference TRBV9 and TRBJ2-3 gives the full variable domain: DSGVTQTPKHLITATGQRVTLRCSPRSGDLSVYWYQQSLDQGLQFLIQYYNGEERAKGNILERFSAQQFPDLHSELNLSSLELGDSALYFCASSGTLLAGTQYFGPGTRLTVL.